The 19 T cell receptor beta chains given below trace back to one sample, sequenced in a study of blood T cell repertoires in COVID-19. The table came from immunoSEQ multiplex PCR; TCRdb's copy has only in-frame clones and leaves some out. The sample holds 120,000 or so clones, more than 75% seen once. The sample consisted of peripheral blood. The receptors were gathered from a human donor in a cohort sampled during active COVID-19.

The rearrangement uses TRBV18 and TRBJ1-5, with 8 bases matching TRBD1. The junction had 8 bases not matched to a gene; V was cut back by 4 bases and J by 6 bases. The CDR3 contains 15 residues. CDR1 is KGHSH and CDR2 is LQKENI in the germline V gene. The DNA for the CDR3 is TGTGCCAGCTCACGAGAGACAGGGGTGGTTCAGCCCCAGCATTTT. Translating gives CASSRETGVVQPQHF.

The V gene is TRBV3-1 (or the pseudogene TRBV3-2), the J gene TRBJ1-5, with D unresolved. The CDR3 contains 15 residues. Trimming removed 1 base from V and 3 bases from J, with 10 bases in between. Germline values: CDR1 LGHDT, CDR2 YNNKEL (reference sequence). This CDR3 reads CASSQGGQINQPQHF. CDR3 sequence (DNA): TGTGCCAGCAGCCAAGGAGGCCAGATCAATCAGCCCCAGCATTTT.

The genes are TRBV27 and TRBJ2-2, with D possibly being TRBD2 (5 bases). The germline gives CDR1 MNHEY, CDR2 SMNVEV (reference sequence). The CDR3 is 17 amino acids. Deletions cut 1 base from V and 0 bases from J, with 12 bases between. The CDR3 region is CASSLWQAASNTGELFF. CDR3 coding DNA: TGTGCCAGCAGTTTATGGCAAGCGGCCTCGAACACCGGGGAGCTGTTTTTT.

CDR3 sequence (DNA): TGCAGCGTTGAGGCAGTAAACTCTGGAAACACCATATATTTT. Amino acids: CSVEAVNSGNTIYF. The chain links TRBV29-1 to TRBJ1-3; D is unresolved. Germline V gives CDR1 SQVTM, CDR2 ANQGSEA. Trimming cost V 3 bases and J 0 bases, with 9 bases left between them. The CDR3 is 14 amino acids.

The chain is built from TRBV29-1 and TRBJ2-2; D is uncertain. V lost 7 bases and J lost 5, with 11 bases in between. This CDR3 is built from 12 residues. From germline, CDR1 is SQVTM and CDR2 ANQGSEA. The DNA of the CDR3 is TGCAGCGCGGGCAGCGTTACCGGGGAGCTGTTTTTT. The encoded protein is CSAGSVTGELFF.

Written as DNA, the CDR3 is TGTGCCAGCAGTGAATTCGGGGGAGCACACTACGAGCAGTACTTC. Translated, it gives CASSEFGGAHYEQYF. The chain uses TRBV2 and TRBJ2-7, with D possibly matching TRBD2 (6 bases). The V and J ends lost 2 bases and 3 bases respectively, with 14 bases between them. CDR3 length equals 15 residues. CDR1 is SNHLY, CDR2 FYNNEI, per germline.

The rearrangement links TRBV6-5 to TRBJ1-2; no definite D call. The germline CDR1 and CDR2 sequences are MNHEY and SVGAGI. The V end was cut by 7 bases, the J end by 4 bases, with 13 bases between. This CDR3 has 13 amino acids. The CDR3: CASKLGSIYGYTF. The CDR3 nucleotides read TGTGCCAGCAAGCTCGGGTCTATCTATGGCTACACCTTC.

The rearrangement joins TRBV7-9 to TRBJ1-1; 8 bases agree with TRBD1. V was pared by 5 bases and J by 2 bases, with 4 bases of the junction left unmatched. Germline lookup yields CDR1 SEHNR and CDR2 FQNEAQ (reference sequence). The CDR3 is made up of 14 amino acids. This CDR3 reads CASSRGQGNTEAFF. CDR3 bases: TGTGCCAGCAGCCGCGGACAGGGTAACACTGAAGCTTTCTTT. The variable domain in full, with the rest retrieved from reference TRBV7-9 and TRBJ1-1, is DTGVSQNPRHKITKRGQNVTFRCDPISEHNRLYWYRQTLGQGPEFLTYFQNEAQLEKSRLLSDRFSAERPKGSFSTLEIQRTEQGDSAMYLCASSRGQGNTEAFFGQGTRLTVV.

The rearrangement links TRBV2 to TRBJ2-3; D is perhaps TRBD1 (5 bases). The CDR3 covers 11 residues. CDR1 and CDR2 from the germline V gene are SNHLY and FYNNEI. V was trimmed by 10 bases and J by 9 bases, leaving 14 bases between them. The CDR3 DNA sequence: TGTGCCACCGAATTAAGGGGCACGCAGTATTTT. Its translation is CATELRGTQYF.

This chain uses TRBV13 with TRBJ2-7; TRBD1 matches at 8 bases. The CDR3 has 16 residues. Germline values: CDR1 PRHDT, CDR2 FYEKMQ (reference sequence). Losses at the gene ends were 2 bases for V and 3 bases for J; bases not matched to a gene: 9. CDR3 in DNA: TGTGCCAGCAGCTTAAGCAGGGGGCGAGATCTCTACGAGCAGTACTTC. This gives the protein CASSLSRGRDLYEQYF.

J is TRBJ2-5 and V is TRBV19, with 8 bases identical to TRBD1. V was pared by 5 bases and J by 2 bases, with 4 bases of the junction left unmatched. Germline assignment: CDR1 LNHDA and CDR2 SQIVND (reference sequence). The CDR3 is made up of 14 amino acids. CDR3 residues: CASSDRGIQETQYF. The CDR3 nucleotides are TGTGCCAGTAGTGACAGGGGTATTCAAGAGACCCAGTACTTC.

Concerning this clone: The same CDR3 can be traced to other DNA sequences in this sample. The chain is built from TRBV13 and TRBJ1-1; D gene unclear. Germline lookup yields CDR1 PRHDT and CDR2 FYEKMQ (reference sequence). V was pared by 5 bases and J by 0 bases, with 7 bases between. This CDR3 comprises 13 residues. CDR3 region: CASSPTVNTEAFF. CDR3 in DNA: TGTGCCAGCAGCCCAACGGTGAACACTGAAGCTTTCTTT.

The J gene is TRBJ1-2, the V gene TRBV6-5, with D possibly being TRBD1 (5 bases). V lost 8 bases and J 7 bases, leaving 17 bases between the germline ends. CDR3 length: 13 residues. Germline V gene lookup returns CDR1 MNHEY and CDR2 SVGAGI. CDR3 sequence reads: CASHGADSLGYTF. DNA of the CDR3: TGTGCCAGCCATGGGGCGGATAGTCTTGGCTACACCTTC.

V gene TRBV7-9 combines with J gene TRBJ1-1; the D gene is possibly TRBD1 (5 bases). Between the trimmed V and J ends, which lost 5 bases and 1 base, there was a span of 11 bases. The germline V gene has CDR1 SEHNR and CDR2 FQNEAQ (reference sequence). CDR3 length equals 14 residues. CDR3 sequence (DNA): TGTGCCAGCAGCGGAATTGGACAGAACACTGAAGCTTTCTTT. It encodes CASSGIGQNTEAFF.

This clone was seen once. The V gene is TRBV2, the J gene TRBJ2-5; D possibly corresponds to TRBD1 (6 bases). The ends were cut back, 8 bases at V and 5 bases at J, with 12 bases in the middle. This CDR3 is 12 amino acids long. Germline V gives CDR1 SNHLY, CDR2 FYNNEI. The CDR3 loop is CASRDTRETQYF. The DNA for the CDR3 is TGTGCCAGCCGGGACACGAGGGAGACCCAGTACTTC. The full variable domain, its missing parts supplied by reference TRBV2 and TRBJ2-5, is EPEVTQTPSHQVTQMGQEVILRCVPISNHLYFYWYRQILGQKVEFLVSFYNNEISEKSEIFDDQFSVERPDGSNFTLKIRSTKLEDSAMYFCASRDTRETQYFGPGTRLLVL.

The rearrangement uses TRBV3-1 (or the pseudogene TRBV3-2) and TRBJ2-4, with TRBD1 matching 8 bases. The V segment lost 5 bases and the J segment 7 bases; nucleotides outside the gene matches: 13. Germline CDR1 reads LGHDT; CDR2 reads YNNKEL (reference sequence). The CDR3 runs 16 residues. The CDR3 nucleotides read TGTGCCAGCAGCGAAACGAACAGGGGGTTGGTGAACATTCAGTACTTC. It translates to CASSETNRGLVNIQYF.

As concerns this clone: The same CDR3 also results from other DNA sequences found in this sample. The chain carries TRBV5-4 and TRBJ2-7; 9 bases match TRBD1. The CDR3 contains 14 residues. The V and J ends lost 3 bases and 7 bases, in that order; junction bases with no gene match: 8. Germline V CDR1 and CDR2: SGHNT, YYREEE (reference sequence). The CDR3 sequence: CASSSLTGGSEQYF. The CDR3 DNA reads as TGTGCCAGCAGCTCGTTGACAGGGGGAAGTGAGCAGTACTTC.

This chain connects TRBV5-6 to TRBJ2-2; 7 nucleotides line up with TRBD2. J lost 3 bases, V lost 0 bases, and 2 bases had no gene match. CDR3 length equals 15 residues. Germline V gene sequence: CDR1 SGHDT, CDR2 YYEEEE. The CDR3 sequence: CASSLERGYTGELFF. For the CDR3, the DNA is TGTGCCAGCAGCTTGGAGCGGGGATACACCGGGGAGCTGTTTTTT. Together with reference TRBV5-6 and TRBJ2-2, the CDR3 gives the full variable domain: DAGVTQSPTHLIKTRGQQVTLRCSPKSGHDTVSWYQQALGQGPQFIFQYYEEEERQRGNFPDRFSGHQFPNYSSELNVNALLLGDSALYLCASSLERGYTGELFFGEGSRLTVL.

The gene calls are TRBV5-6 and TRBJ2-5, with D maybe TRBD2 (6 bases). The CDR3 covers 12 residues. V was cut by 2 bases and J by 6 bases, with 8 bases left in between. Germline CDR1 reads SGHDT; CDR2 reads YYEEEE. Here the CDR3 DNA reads TGTGCCAGCAGCTTCGCGGGGCAGACCCAGTACTTC. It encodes CASSFAGQTQYF.